This passage covers 15 T cell receptor beta chains from one sample sequenced in a study of blood T cell repertoires in COVID-19. Profiling relied on immunoSEQ multiplex PCR, and the TCRdb table lists in-frame clones only, not all of them. Here the sample spans some 200,000 clones, roughly 80% being singletons. Sequencing was carried out using peripheral blood. These receptors all come from a young man with active or convalescent COVID-19.

This clone appeared a single time. The gene calls are TRBV5-4 and TRBJ2-1; perhaps TRBD2 as D (6 bases). This CDR3 region has 16 residues. In germline, CDR1 is SGHNT, CDR2 YYREEE (reference sequence). Trimming pared 0 bases from V and 7 bases from J, leaving 17 bases between. The CDR3 bases are TGTGCCAGCAGCTTGGGTAGTAGCGGACAAATGAATGAGCAGTTCTTC. Translated: CASSLGSSGQMNEQFF.

A few counts support this clone. The chain is built from TRBV3-1 (or the pseudogene TRBV3-2) and TRBJ1-1, with a weak D call TRBD1 (6 bases). This CDR3 region has 14 residues. CDR1 and CDR2 from the germline V gene are LGHDT and YNNKEL (reference sequence). Between the trimmed V and J ends, which lost 1 base and 8 bases, there was a span of 14 bases. CDR3 nucleotide sequence: TGTGCCAGCAGCCAAGTCGAGTCGAGGGGGGAAGCTTTCTTT. Residues: CASSQVESRGEAFF.

The chain is built from TRBV4-2 and TRBJ2-1, with D possibly matching TRBD2 (6 bases). The CDR3 has 15 residues. Germline CDR1 reads LGHNA; CDR2 reads YNFKEQ. Trimming stripped 0 bases from V and 3 bases from J, with 9 bases between. CDR3 loop: CASSQELASYNEQFF. CDR3 DNA: TGTGCCAGCAGCCAAGAGCTAGCGAGCTACAATGAGCAGTTCTTC.

This rearrangement joins TRBV29-1 to TRBJ1-2; 9 nucleotides match TRBD1. The CDR3 spans 14 residues. V gave up 7 bases and J gave up 3 bases; unmatched junction bases: 9. Germline values: CDR1 SQVTM, CDR2 ANQGSEA. CDR3 in amino acids: CSALKTGGDYGYTF. The DNA of the CDR3 is TGCAGCGCCCTCAAGACAGGGGGTGACTATGGCTACACCTTC.

This chain connects TRBV12-5 to TRBJ2-2; possible D gene TRBD1, 6 bases. Germline CDR1 LGHNT, CDR2 FRNRAP. This CDR3 is 16 amino acids long. Trimming pared 0 bases from V and 9 bases from J, leaving 17 bases between. Written as DNA, the CDR3 is TGTGCTAGTGGTTTGGTTCCCCCCGTGGGACACCGGGAGCTGTTTTTT. Translated, it gives CASGLVPPVGHRELFF.

The V call is TRBV7-9, the J call TRBJ1-6; possible D gene TRBD1, 5 bases. CDR3 length: 16 amino acids. CDR1 and CDR2 (germline): SEHNR, FQNEAQ (reference sequence). V lost 5 bases to trimming and J lost 7 bases, with 18 bases between them. The CDR3 DNA reads as TGTGCCAGCAGCCCTCCTTCCCACAGGATGAATTCACCCCTCCACTTT. Protein product: CASSPPSHRMNSPLHF.

This clone was seen only a few times. The genes are TRBV6-5 and TRBJ2-2, with TRBD2 identical over 7 bases. Unmatched junction bases numbered 6, after V lost 11 bases and J lost 0 bases. CDR1 is MNHEY, CDR2 SVGAGI, per germline. This CDR3 region has 14 residues. The CDR3 nucleotides read TGTGCCTCGCGGGAGAGATCGAACACCGGGGAGCTGTTTTTT. Translating gives CASRERSNTGELFF.

This clone came up a few times. The chain has TRBV2 and TRBJ2-2; 9 bases map to TRBD2. V lost 0 bases, J lost 3 bases, and 8 bases stayed unmatched. The CDR3 is 18 residues long. The V gene's germline CDR1 is SNHLY and CDR2 FYNNEI. The CDR3 protein is CASSEAGASGVYTGELFF. The CDR3 DNA follows: TGTGCCAGCAGTGAAGCAGGGGCTAGCGGGGTGTACACCGGGGAGCTGTTTTTT.

This chain connects TRBV5-1 to TRBJ2-3; 8 bases agree with TRBD2. This CDR3 has 15 amino acids. Trimming took 7 bases from V and 0 from J; bases not matched to a gene: 7. Looked up from germline, CDR1 is SGHRS and CDR2 is YFSETQ. The CDR3 coding sequence is TGCGCCAGCGAACCGGGACTAGAAAGCACAGATACGCAGTATTTT. Translating it yields CASEPGLESTDTQYF.

The chain joins TRBV19 to TRBJ2-3; D gene uncertain. The CDR3 consists of 15 residues. V was clipped by 4 bases and J by 4 bases, with 15 bases between them. Germline CDR1 and CDR2: LNHDA and SQIVND (reference sequence). Here the CDR3 DNA reads TGTGCCAGTAGTAGGTCCGCCTTAGAGGCAGATACGCAGTATTTT. This codes for CASSRSALEADTQYF.

V usage is TRBV28 and J usage is TRBJ2-3; a weak D match, TRBD1 (6 bases). The V end lost 2 bases, the J end lost 2 bases, and 8 bases lay between the germline ends. The CDR3 length is 14 residues. CDR1 is MDHEN, CDR2 SYDVKM, per germline. CDR3 sequence: CASSLDRTTDTQYF. In nucleotides, the CDR3 is TGTGCCAGCAGTTTAGACAGGACCACAGATACGCAGTATTTT.

The rearrangement links TRBV3-1 (or the pseudogene TRBV3-2) to TRBJ2-1; D perhaps matches TRBD1 (6 bases). V was cut by 8 bases and J by 9 bases, with 23 bases left in between. CDR3 length: 15 residues. Germline CDR1 reads LGHDT; CDR2 reads YNNKEL (reference sequence). The DNA for the CDR3 is TGTGCCAGCCGGAACCGGACAGACGATGAGGGTGAGCAGTTCTTC. Residues: CASRNRTDDEGEQFF.

This chain links TRBV4-3 with TRBJ2-5, with a weak D call TRBD2 (5 bases). From germline, CDR1 is LGHNA and CDR2 YSLEER. Trimming shortened V by 0 bases and J by 5 bases, and 13 bases separated the two germline ends. The CDR3 is 15 residues long. Here the CDR3 reads CASSQDESSVETQYF. In nucleotides, the CDR3 is TGCGCCAGCAGCCAAGATGAGAGTAGCGTCGAGACCCAGTACTTC.

The rearrangement links TRBV6-2 or TRBV6-3 to TRBJ1-3, with a possible D match to TRBD1 (6 bases). The CDR3 totals 14 residues. V lost 2 bases to trimming and J lost 2 bases, with 7 bases between them. Germline V CDR1 and CDR2: MNHEY, SVGEGT. The CDR3 nucleotides read TGTGCCAGCAGTTACGGGGGCGCTGGAAACACCATATATTTT. The encoded protein is CASSYGGAGNTIYF.

The chain has TRBV6-5 and TRBJ1-1; no definite D call. V dropped 0 bases and J dropped 2 bases, with 7 bases sitting between them. CDR1 MNHEY and CDR2 SVGAGI come from the germline V gene. The CDR3 has 14 residues. The CDR3, as DNA: TGTGCCAGCAGTTACTCGGCGGTAAACACTGAAGCTTTCTTT. Translation gives CASSYSAVNTEAFF.